Listed below are T cell receptor beta chains from one sample, sequenced in a study of control samples from healthy donors and cancer patients. The table came from immunoSEQ multiplex PCR; TCRdb's copy has only in-frame clones and leaves some out. The sample has 82,000 or so clones, approximately 94% seen once. The sequencing input was blood. The receptors here all came from a woman in her late teens or twenties in good health. The CDR3 runs from the conserved cysteine through the conserved F or W. D genes are given only for firm matches. A row's size may be missing; if present it is once, few, many or a size class.

j_call | v_call | d_call | clone_size | cdr3_aa | cdr3_nt
TRBJ2-2 | TRBV6-2/TRBV6-3 | . | . | CASSERYTGELFF | TGTGCCAGCAGTGAGCGGTACACCGGGGAGCTGTTTTTT
TRBJ2-1 | TRBV2 | . | . | CASTQEGGYNEQFF | TGTGCCAGCACCCAGGAGGGGGGTTACAATGAGCAGTTCTTC
TRBJ2-5 | TRBV6-5 | TRBD1 | . | CASSYYVGTGKETQYF | TGTGCCAGCAGTTATTACGTGGGGACAGGGAAAGAGACCCAGTACTTC
TRBJ1-1 | TRBV11-2 | . | . | CASSSERGVWTEAFF | TGTGCCAGCAGCTCGGAAAGGGGAGTGTGGACTGAAGCTTTCTTT
TRBJ1-4 | TRBV7-8 | . | . | CASSSYGSRTEKLFF | TGTGCCAGCAGCTCCTACGGGTCCAGAACGGAAAAACTGTTTTTT
TRBJ2-5 | TRBV28 | . | . | CASGTRLGGTQYF | TGTGCCAGCGGGACGCGACTAGGAGGGACCCAGTACTTC
TRBJ2-5 | TRBV6-4 | . | . | CASSEGPSQETQYF | TGTGCCAGCAGTGAGGGGCCCAGCCAAGAGACCCAGTACTTC
TRBJ2-3 | TRBV19 | . | once | CASSNPYYSFSSTDTQYF | TGTGCCAGTAGTAATCCTTATTATTCGTTCTCCAGCACAGATACGCAGTATTTT
TRBJ1-5 | TRBV28 | . | . | CASDAQRSTGINQPQHF | TGTGCCAGCGACGCCCAGCGGAGCACGGGGATCAATCAGCCCCAGCATTTT
TRBJ2-1 | TRBV7-9 | TRBD2 | once | CASSSSPRIAGENEQFF | TGTGCCAGCAGCTCTAGCCCCAGGATAGCGGGAGAAAATGAGCAGTTCTTC
TRBJ2-3 | TRBV25-1 | . | once | CASRITDTQYF | TGTGCCAGCAGAATCACAGATACGCAGTATTTT
TRBJ2-7 | TRBV29-1 | . | . | CSVGVPAGVGHEQYF | TGCAGCGTTGGAGTTCCAGCAGGGGTGGGCCACGAGCAGTACTTC
TRBJ2-3 | TRBV5-1 | . | . | CASSLHQNGPRSTDTQYF | TGCGCCAGCAGCTTGCACCAAAACGGACCAAGAAGCACAGATACGCAGTATTTT
TRBJ2-3 | TRBV7-3 | TRBD2 | . | CASSLLAGVTDTQYF | TGTGCCAGCAGCTTACTAGCGGGGGTCACAGATACGCAGTATTTT
TRBJ2-7 | TRBV28 | TRBD1 | . | CASSLYTGGRYEQYF | TGTGCCAGCAGTTTATATACAGGGGGCCGCTACGAGCAGTACTTC
TRBJ2-3 | TRBV20-1 | . | once | CSASGVVRLVDTQYF | TGCAGTGCTAGTGGGGTGGTCCGATTAGTAGATACGCAGTATTTT
TRBJ2-7 | TRBV10-3 | TRBD1 | . | CAIGGQKGTYEQYF | TGTGCCATCGGGGGACAGAAGGGAACTTACGAGCAGTACTTC
TRBJ2-2 | TRBV9 | . | . | CASSPWGGFGELFF | TGTGCCAGCAGCCCATGGGGGGGCTTCGGGGAGCTGTTTTTT
TRBJ2-5 | TRBV5-7 | . | . | CASRRTAEETQYF | TGTGCCAGCAGACGGACAGCAGAAGAGACCCAGTACTTC
TRBJ2-7 | TRBV7-9 | . | . | CASSLEGGYEQYF | TGTGCCAGCAGCTTAGAGGGTGGCTACGAGCAGTACTTC
TRBJ1-5 | TRBV28 | . | . | CASSSQGGDQPQHF | TGTGCCAGCAGTTCCCAGGGAGGCGATCAGCCCCAGCATTTT
TRBJ1-6 | TRBV13 | . | . | CASSLSHAAQFYNSPLHF | TGTGCCAGCAGCTTATCACACGCCGCACAATTCTATAATTCACCCCTCCACTTT
TRBJ1-5 | TRBV28 | TRBD1 | . | CAGPGQGGSNQPQHF | TGTGCCGGCCCAGGACAGGGAGGCAGCAATCAGCCCCAGCATTTT
TRBJ2-4 | TRBV6-2/TRBV6-3 | . | . | CASSYSKTNIQYF | TGTGCCAGCAGTTACTCTAAAACGAACATTCAGTACTTC
TRBJ1-2 | TRBV6-6 | TRBD1 | . | CGTGGSNYGYTF | TGCGGAACAGGGGGATCGAACTATGGCTACACCTTC
TRBJ2-7 | TRBV28 | TRBD2 | . | CASRLTSGRNTYEQYF | TGTGCCAGCAGGCTCACTAGCGGGAGGAACACCTACGAGCAGTACTTC
TRBJ1-6 | TRBV3-1/TRBV3-2 | . | . | CASSPTRNNSPLHF | TGTGCCAGCAGCCCGACAAGGAATAATTCACCCCTCCACTTT
TRBJ1-1 | TRBV20-1 | . | . | CRIGVFDEAFF | TGCAGAATAGGGGTTTTTGATGAAGCTTTCTTT
TRBJ2-7 | TRBV24-1 | . | . | CATSDPDSYEQYF | TGTGCCACCAGTGACCCAGACTCCTACGAGCAGTACTTC
TRBJ2-1 | TRBV9 | TRBD2 | . | CASSATGTSGIYEQFF | TGTGCCAGCAGCGCAACCGGGACTAGCGGGATCTATGAGCAGTTCTTC
TRBJ2-1 | TRBV19 | . | . | CASSPRTLSYNEQFF | TGTGCCAGTAGCCCGCGGACACTCTCCTACAATGAGCAGTTCTTC
TRBJ2-3 | TRBV19 | . | . | CASSLSGVLTDTQYF | TGTGCCAGTAGTCTCAGCGGCGTTTTGACAGATACGCAGTATTTT
TRBJ2-1 | TRBV28 | . | . | CASSLMSRLGNEQFF | TGTGCCAGCAGTTTGATGTCTAGACTGGGCAATGAGCAGTTCTTC
TRBJ2-2 | TRBV7-3 | . | . | CASSLRPRAGELFF | TGTGCCAGCAGCTTAAGGCCCAGGGCCGGGGAGCTGTTTTTT
TRBJ1-1 | TRBV7-8 | . | once | CASSTQGTMNTEAFF | TGTGCCAGCAGCACGCAGGGTACAATGAACACTGAAGCTTTCTTT
TRBJ2-2 | TRBV5-4 | . | . | CASSSRSRELFF | TGTGCCAGCAGCTCCCGTAGTCGGGAGCTGTTTTTT
TRBJ2-2 | TRBV4-3 | . | . | CASSQETGTGELFF | TGCGCCAGCAGCCAAGAGACTGGGACCGGGGAGCTGTTTTTT
TRBJ1-1 | TRBV5-8 | TRBD1 | . | CASSLPQGDALPEAFF | TGTGCCAGCAGCTTGCCCCAGGGGGACGCTCTTCCTGAAGCTTTCTTT
TRBJ1-2 | TRBV3-1/TRBV3-2 | . | . | CASSQVIPRAGQYGYTF | TGTGCCAGCAGCCAAGTAATCCCTCGGGCAGGACAATATGGCTACACCTTC
TRBJ2-2 | TRBV7-3 | . | . | CASSLRGSNTGELFF | TGTGCCAGCAGCTTGCGAGGGTCGAACACCGGGGAGCTGTTTTTT
TRBJ1-1 | TRBV4-1 | . | . | CASSQVGLGGFSPHSF | TGCGCCAGCAGCCAAGTCGGTCTGGGAGGATTTAGTCCCCATTCCTTT
TRBJ1-3 | TRBV19 | . | . | CASSASRNTIYF | TGTGCCAGTAGTGCTTCAAGAAACACCATATATTTT
TRBJ1-1 | TRBV7-3 | . | . | CASSYGVNTEAFF | TGTGCCAGCAGCTATGGGGTAAACACTGAAGCTTTCTTT
TRBJ1-1 | TRBV28 | . | . | CASSPPIGKGTEAFF | TGTGCCAGCAGTCCCCCTATAGGGAAGGGCACTGAAGCTTTCTTT
TRBJ1-1 | TRBV4-3 | TRBD1 | . | CASSQDSRDSEAFF | TGCGCCAGCAGCCAAGATTCCCGGGACAGTGAAGCTTTCTTT